This T cell receptor beta chain was sequenced for a study of blood T cell repertoires in COVID-19. Participants were aged roughly 18 to 89 years from about two dozen US areas. In assigning cohorts, the study relied on participant-reported clinical history. Either two negative PCRs, clearance, or symptom resolution qualified Cohort 3 donors as recovered. V dropped 2 bases and J dropped 7 bases, with 12 bases sitting between them. Germline V CDR1 and CDR2: LGHDT, YNNKEL (reference sequence). The CDR3 is 13 amino acids. Original processing methods: How many nucleated cells were present was estimated from reference gene primer amplification. Repertoires were generated with immunoSEQ multiplex PCR, while TCRdb's copy carries only in-frame clones and drops some. Clone size and V and J calls were adopted from that table, with D and trimming inferred from the DNA. The sample records about 300,000 clones, under 90% being singletons.

Sequenced material: PBMCs or T cells enriched from blood (not recorded which). The genes are TRBV3-1 (or the pseudogene TRBV3-2) and TRBJ2-7, with no clear D. This TCR was recovered from a woman aged 40 to 49 who had recovered from COVID-19. CDR3 loop: CASSQNSVQEQYF. The CDR3 coding sequence is TGTGCCAGCAGCCAAAATTCTGTACAGGAGCAGTACTTC.